This TCR beta chain comes out of a study of cytomegalovirus exposure and HLA in healthy donors. This CDR3 comprises 16 residues. The germline V gene encodes CDR1 MNHEY and CDR2 SVGAGI. V lost 0 bases, J lost 7 bases, and 15 bases lay in between. PCR employed 60 Vbeta and 13 Jbeta primers. Using immunoSEQ multiplex PCR, the repertoire was profiled, and TCRdb retains in-frame clones only, with some absent. The sample yields about 250,000 clones, around nine tenths seen once. The chain links TRBV6-5 to TRBJ2-2; D is perhaps TRBD2 (6 bases). Sequenced input: PBMCs. The sequence was collected from a girl aged 2 to 10 in good health and CMV-seronegative. CDR3 coding DNA: TGTGCCAGCAGTTACTCGAGGAGGGTTAGGAGCGGGGAGCTGTTTTTT. Its protein is CASSYSRRVRSGELFF.